The subject of this entry is one TCR beta chain. Original handling: Reference gene primer amplification gave nucleated cell count estimates. Assay used: immunoSEQ multiplex PCR; TCRdb lists only in-frame clones, some missing. Clone size and V and J calls were adopted from that table, with D and trimming inferred from the DNA. This table holds tens of thousands of clones, under 85% found once. This entry is derived from a study of blood T cell repertoires in COVID-19. Looking at the study overall: Nucleic acid was either cDNA or gDNA, and it came from T cells, B-cell-depleted T cells, or PBMCs.

Germline assignment: CDR1 SGHRS and CDR2 YFSETQ. Trimming stripped 1 base from V and 5 bases from J, with 7 bases between. The CDR3 totals 13 residues. Sequencing was carried out using peripheral blood. The TCR originated in a woman aged 80 or over with acute or convalescent COVID-19. The V call is TRBV5-1, the J call TRBJ2-1; the D is unclear. The CDR3 DNA reads as TGCGCCAGCAGCTTGAGTCTAAACAATGAGCAGTTCTTC. This gives the protein CASSLSLNNEQFF.